The T cell receptor (beta chain) described here comes from a study of identical twins. Study conclusions and caveats: Cord blood beta clonotypes present at high abundance carried fewer insertions; no such pattern appeared in memory repertoires.

TCRdb reprocessed the 5' RACE reads via MiXCR and lists one record per CDR3 protein. The sample has 1.5 million to 2 million distinct CDR3 sequences; roughly a third are singletons. Remarks on this clonotype: Its target is unknown.

This clonotype originated in a newborn girl in good health. The specimen was cord blood.

CDR3 coding DNA: TGCAGTGCTAGCGCTCCAAAGGAGGCTAACTATGGCTACACCTTC. This gives the protein CSASAPKEANYGYTF. The rearrangement links TRBV20-1 to TRBJ1-2; D remains unclear. With 3 bases removed from V and 0 bases from J, the gap between germline ends came to 14 bases. The germline CDR1 and CDR2 sequences are DFQATT and SNEGSKA (reference sequence). The CDR3 length is 15 residues.